The 30 T cell receptor beta chains in this list originate from one sample, sequenced in a study of cytomegalovirus exposure and HLA in healthy donors. 60 Vbeta and 13 Jbeta primers were used in PCR. TCRdb's table, derived via immunoSEQ multiplex PCR, lists solely in-frame clones and lacks some. The table shows roughly 180,000 clones, with 78% occurring only once. Sequenced sample: PBMCs. The receptors were sampled from a young woman in good health and CMV-seropositive.

The gene calls are TRBV19 and TRBJ1-2, with D hard to call. V lost 7 bases to trimming and J lost 0 bases, with 12 bases between them. The CDR3 contains 14 residues. Germline CDR1 is LNHDA and CDR2 is SQIVND (reference sequence). Written as DNA, the CDR3 is TGTGCCAGTATCGATGTCGGTTCTAACTATGGCTACACCTTC. It encodes CASIDVGSNYGYTF.

This clone came up once. The chain couples TRBV2 to TRBJ1-5, with D possibly being TRBD1 (5 bases). The CDR3 extends over 12 amino acids. CDR1 is SNHLY, CDR2 FYNNEI, per germline. V was pared by 6 bases and J by 9 bases, with 12 bases between. DNA of the CDR3: TGTGCCAGCAGGGACAACGATTCGCCCCAGCATTTT. It is translated as CASRDNDSPQHF.

The gene calls are TRBV4-1 and TRBJ2-1; 10 bases map to TRBD2. The V gene's germline CDR1 is MGHRA and CDR2 YSYEKL. This CDR3 has 15 residues. Trimming removed 0 bases from V and 8 bases from J; junction bases left unmatched: 4. DNA for the CDR3: TGCGCCAGCAGCCAAGATGGCGGGACTAGCGATGAGCAGTTCTTC. Protein sequence: CASSQDGGTSDEQFF.

This chain joins TRBV5-1 and TRBJ1-2; tentatively, D is TRBD1 (5 bases). V lost 4 bases and J lost 5, with 12 bases in between. Per germline, CDR1 SGHRS and CDR2 YFSETQ. The CDR3 sequence is 13 residues long. CDR3 amino acids: CASSPGLLYGYTF. Here the CDR3 DNA reads TGCGCCAGCAGCCCGGGACTTCTTTATGGCTACACCTTC.

The chain carries TRBV10-3 and TRBJ1-1; D is possibly TRBD1 (6 bases). Looked up from germline, CDR1 is ENHRY and CDR2 is SYGVKD. The CDR3 runs 13 residues. Trimming removed 6 bases from V and 5 bases from J, with 13 bases in between. The chain's CDR3 is CAIRGGGRTEAFF. In nucleotides, the CDR3 is TGTGCCATCAGAGGGGGGGGGAGAACTGAAGCTTTCTTT.

J is TRBJ2-1 and V is TRBV4-3; D gene uncertain. Germline assignment: CDR1 LGHNA and CDR2 YSLEER. This CDR3 contains 13 residues. With 1 base removed from V and 4 bases from J, the gap between germline ends came to 5 bases. The CDR3 spells CASSQGHYNEQFF. CDR3 DNA: TGCGCCAGCAGCCAAGGACATTACAATGAGCAGTTCTTC.

The chain recombines TRBV6-1 with TRBJ2-2; D is uncertain. Germline assignment: CDR1 MNHNS and CDR2 SASEGT. Deletions cut 3 bases from V and 7 bases from J, with 21 bases between. There are 17 residues in the CDR3. The CDR3: CASSDRLVIIAIGELFF. For the CDR3, the DNA is TGTGCCAGCAGTGATAGACTCGTGATTATTGCGATCGGGGAGCTGTTTTTT.

The chain recombines TRBV19 with TRBJ1-2; D is ambiguous. The ends were cut back, 4 bases at V and 5 bases at J, with 20 bases in the middle. The length of the CDR3 is 16 residues. The germline V gene encodes CDR1 LNHDA and CDR2 SQIVND (reference sequence). CDR3 DNA: TGTGCCAGTAGTAGCCTTCGAGGGATCGAGGCGTATGGCTACACCTTC. This translates into CASSSLRGIEAYGYTF.

The V call is TRBV9, the J call TRBJ2-1; 8 nucleotides align to TRBD2. The junction had 3 bases not matched to a gene; V was cut back by 0 bases and J by 7 bases. Germline V CDR1 and CDR2: SGDLS, YYNGEE. The CDR3 sequence is 14 residues long. This CDR3 is CASSVEREWNEQFF. The CDR3 nucleotides are TGTGCCAGCAGCGTAGAGCGGGAGTGGAATGAGCAGTTCTTC.

The chain recombines TRBV4-1 with TRBJ1-5; TRBD1 matches at 10 bases. The CDR3 consists of 19 residues. Unmatched junction bases numbered 13, after V lost 0 bases and J lost 5 bases. Germline V gives CDR1 MGHRA, CDR2 YSYEKL. Written as DNA, the CDR3 is TGCGCCAGCAGCCAAGATCTTCCAACCGGGACAGGGGACTATCAGCCCCAGCATTTT. Translation gives CASSQDLPTGTGDYQPQHF.

This clone has only a few counts. The chain combines TRBV10-3 with TRBJ2-1, with 12 positions matching TRBD2. The ends lost 5 bases at V and 7 bases at J; junction bases unmatched: 3. CDR3 size: 14 residues. The germline CDR1 and CDR2 sequences are ENHRY and SYGVKD. The CDR3 DNA reads TGTGCCATCAGTAGACTAGCGGGGGATAATGAGCAGTTCTTC. It codes for CAISRLAGDNEQFF.

The chain uses TRBV28 and TRBJ1-5, with a tentative D call TRBD1 (5 bases). V lost 6 bases and J lost 4, with 13 bases in between. Per the germline V gene, CDR1 is MDHEN and CDR2 is SYDVKM. The CDR3 has 14 residues. CDR3 protein: CASSHDRLNQPQHF. The CDR3 DNA reads TGTGCCAGCAGCCACGACAGACTTAATCAGCCCCAGCATTTT.

The rearrangement joins TRBV5-4 to TRBJ1-1; weak D call: TRBD1 (5 bases). Looked up from germline, CDR1 is SGHNT and CDR2 is YYREEE (reference sequence). The ends were cut back, 3 bases at V and 6 bases at J, with 12 bases in the middle. CDR3 length: 13 residues. The CDR3 spells CASSWGGSSEAFF. The CDR3 nucleotides read TGTGCCAGCAGCTGGGGGGGGTCGTCTGAAGCTTTCTTT. Full variable domain (remainder filled in from reference TRBV5-4 and TRBJ1-1): ETGVTQSPTHLIKTRGQQVTLRCSSQSGHNTVSWYQQALGQGPQFIFQYYREEENGRGNFPPRFSGLQFPNYSSELNVNALELDDSALYLCASSWGGSSEAFFGQGTRLTVV.

The J gene is TRBJ1-1, the V gene TRBV6-1, with no clear D. The CDR3 loop spans 9 amino acids. The V end was cut by 6 bases, the J end by 8 bases, with 4 bases between. Germline CDR1 reads MNHNS; CDR2 reads SASEGT. The CDR3 nucleotides are TGTGCCAGCAGCTCGGAAGCTTTCTTT. Translation gives CASSSEAFF.

This chain links TRBV5-1 with TRBJ2-2, with D tentatively TRBD1 (5 bases). CDR1 is SGHRS and CDR2 is YFSETQ in the germline V gene. V lost 9 bases and J lost 0, with 9 bases in between. The CDR3 length is 13 residues. CDR3 bases: TGCGCCACGACAGATACGAACACCGGGGAGCTGTTTTTT. Translating gives CATTDTNTGELFF.

The rearrangement links TRBV4-2 to TRBJ2-7; D is perhaps TRBD2 (5 bases). This CDR3 region has 15 residues. Trimming stripped 5 bases from V and 5 bases from J, with 19 bases between. Germline assignment: CDR1 LGHNA and CDR2 YNFKEQ. The CDR3 bases are TGTGCCAGCAGCACTACTAGGACCGGTCTAAACGAGCAGTACTTC. Protein: CASSTTRTGLNEQYF.

Only one count was recorded for this clone. The V call is TRBV9, the J call TRBJ2-7; D possibly corresponds to TRBD1 (5 bases). V lost 3 bases and J lost 2, with 15 bases in between. Germline V gives CDR1 SGDLS, CDR2 YYNGEE. The length of the CDR3 is 15 residues. The CDR3 loop is CASSAAWGLPYEQYF. The CDR3 bases are TGTGCCAGCAGCGCCGCGTGGGGCCTTCCCTACGAGCAGTACTTC.

The rearrangement links TRBV7-9 to TRBJ2-7; the D gene is possibly TRBD1 (5 bases). Germline CDR1 SEHNR, CDR2 FQNEAQ (reference sequence). V gave up 4 bases and J gave up 5 bases, with 15 bases separating them. The CDR3 loop spans 14 amino acids. The CDR3 spells CASSSALGQHEQYF. As DNA, the CDR3 is TGTGCCAGCAGCTCCGCTCTGGGGCAGCACGAGCAGTACTTC.

The chain uses TRBV4-1 and TRBJ2-5; 8 positions agree with TRBD2. The CDR3 spans 12 residues. Germline assignment: CDR1 MGHRA and CDR2 YSYEKL. V lost 11 bases, J lost 3 bases, and 5 bases stayed unmatched. The CDR3 DNA sequence: TGCGCCGGTAGCGGGGCGAAAGAGACCCAGTACTTC. Protein sequence: CAGSGAKETQYF.

V and J are TRBV7-9 and TRBJ2-5; 10 bases line up with TRBD2. The length of the CDR3 is 14 residues. Germline V CDR1 and CDR2: SEHNR, FQNEAQ (reference sequence). V shed 3 bases and J 2 bases; nucleotides not matched to a gene: 0. The CDR3 region is CASSFSGGQETQYF. CDR3 bases: TGTGCCAGCAGCTTTAGCGGGGGGCAAGAGACCCAGTACTTC.

The V and J genes are TRBV9 and TRBJ2-6; 9 bases align to TRBD2. Germline V gene sequence: CDR1 SGDLS, CDR2 YYNGEE. The V segment lost 3 bases and the J segment 2 bases; nucleotides outside the gene matches: 12. The CDR3 loop spans 19 amino acids. The CDR3 region is CASSAPPSGTPPGANVLTF. CDR3 nucleotide sequence: TGTGCCAGCAGCGCCCCCCCTAGCGGGACCCCGCCTGGGGCCAACGTCCTGACTTTC.

J is TRBJ1-5 and V is TRBV28; 7 nucleotides agree with TRBD1. CDR3 length: 17 residues. With 5 bases clipped from V and 2 bases from J, the junction kept 12 bases outside the gene matches. Germline V gene sequence: CDR1 MDHEN, CDR2 SYDVKM. CDR3 bases: TGTGCCAGCAGTGCCCTTACCGGACAGGCGGGCAATCAGCCCCAGCATTTT. Encoded protein: CASSALTGQAGNQPQHF.

The gene calls are TRBV19 and TRBJ1-5; a possible D gene is TRBD1 (5 bases). The CDR3 contains 15 residues. The V gene lost 7 bases and the J gene lost 0 bases, with 13 bases spanning the gap. Germline loops: CDR1 LNHDA, CDR2 SQIVND (reference sequence). CDR3 nucleotide sequence: TGTGCCAGTACCACCACAGGAATTAGCAATCAGCCCCAGCATTTT. It specifies CASTTTGISNQPQHF. Looking up the rest from reference TRBV19 and TRBJ1-5 gives the full variable domain: DGGITQSPKYLFRKEGQNVTLSCEQNLNHDAMYWYRQDPGQGLRLIYYSQIVNDFQKGDIAEGYSVSREKKESFPLTVTSAQKNPTAFYLCASTTTGISNQPQHFGDGTRLSIL.

The CDR3 sequence: CASSFKAGSNQPQHF. CDR3 bases: TGTGCCAGCAGTTTTAAAGCAGGGAGCAATCAGCCCCAGCATTTT. This sequence joins TRBV27 and TRBJ1-5; perhaps TRBD1 as D (5 bases). This CDR3 region has 15 residues. The V gene's germline CDR1 is MNHEY and CDR2 SMNVEV (reference sequence). Deletions cut 3 bases from V and 1 base from J, with 10 bases between.

V gene TRBV29-1 combines with J gene TRBJ1-2; the D is unclear. The CDR3 length is 8 residues. Germline V gene sequence: CDR1 SQVTM, CDR2 ANQGSEA. The ends were cut back, 3 bases at V and 14 bases at J, with 7 bases in the middle. The CDR3 is CSVDRWTF. DNA for the CDR3: TGCAGCGTTGACCGGTGGACCTTC.

This clone came up once. The chain has TRBV6-6 and TRBJ1-2, with D tentatively TRBD1 (5 bases). The CDR3 contains 16 residues. Trimming took off 4 bases at V and 9 bases at J, with 24 bases between the two ends. From germline, CDR1 is MNHNY and CDR2 SVGAGI (reference sequence). DNA of the CDR3: TGTGCCAGCAGTTGGATAAAAAGGAGGGGAGGGCCTAGCTACACCTTC. It codes for CASSWIKRRGGPSYTF.

The J gene is TRBJ1-1, the V gene TRBV15, with D hard to call. Trimming pared 0 bases from V and 0 bases from J, leaving 14 bases between. Germline V gene data show CDR1 as LNHNV and CDR2 as YYDKDF (reference sequence). The CDR3 runs 17 residues. CDR3 bases: TGTGCCACCAGCAGAGATTCCGGGTCGACCTTGAACACTGAAGCTTTCTTT. It specifies CATSRDSGSTLNTEAFF.

A few counts support this clone. This chain uses TRBV6-1 with TRBJ2-3; TRBD2 aligns across 8 bases. The CDR3 runs to 15 residues. Germline lookup yields CDR1 MNHNS and CDR2 SASEGT. V gave up 5 bases and J gave up 2 bases; unmatched junction bases: 6. CDR3 in DNA: TGTGCCAGCAGTAAACTAGCGGATCTCACAGATACGCAGTATTTT. It is translated as CASSKLADLTDTQYF.

The chain combines TRBV21-1 with TRBJ2-2; the DNA was not used to check the table's D call, TRBD2. TRBV21-1 constitutes a pseudogene. This CDR3 has 14 residues. CDR3 amino acids: CASSGRRSAGELFF. The CDR3 DNA reads TGTGCCAGCAGCGGTAGGAGGTCTGCCGGGGAGCTGTTTTTT.

The rearrangement joins TRBV14 to TRBJ1-2; possibly TRBD1 for D (5 bases). The V end was cut by 0 bases, the J end by 4 bases, with 12 bases between. The germline gives CDR1 SGHDN, CDR2 FVKESK. The CDR3 extends over 15 amino acids. CDR3 amino acids: CASSQDTRGGYGYTF. CDR3 DNA sequence: TGTGCCAGCAGCCAAGATACAAGGGGCGGCTATGGCTACACCTTC.